Presented here are 21 T cell receptor beta chains from one specimen sequenced in a study of T-cell memory formation after mild COVID-19. TCRdb ran MiXCR on the 5' RACE reads and lists one entry per CDR3 protein. Altogether about 82,000 distinct CDR3 sequences are present, about 12% being singletons, with the ten largest covering over 25%. Sequencing was performed on PBMCs or a T cell subset sorted from them (not recorded which). The receptor set was obtained from an adult woman who had mild COVID-19 (a few samples of this study predate the infection). Cell type and time point are not known.

This clonotype was detected only a few times. The chain employs TRBV7-6 and TRBJ2-7; D gene uncertain. V lost 3 bases, J lost 4 bases, and 10 bases lay in between. The CDR3 extends over 13 amino acids. Looked up from germline, CDR1 is SGHVS and CDR2 is FNYEAQ. CDR3 amino acids: CASSFGKAYEQYF. The CDR3 DNA sequence: TGTGCCAGCAGCTTCGGTAAGGCTTACGAGCAGTACTTC.

This clonotype has ten or more counts. The chain has TRBV5-1 and TRBJ2-5, with 10 bases aligning to TRBD1. The ends lost 4 bases at V and 4 bases at J; junction bases unmatched: 7. The length of the CDR3 is 15 residues. Looked up from germline, CDR1 is SGHRS and CDR2 is YFSETQ. CDR3 amino acids: CASSLGTGDGETQYF. As DNA, the CDR3 is TGCGCCAGCAGCCTAGGGACAGGGGATGGAGAGACCCAGTACTTC.

This clonotype has more than one count but fewer than ten. V is TRBV27 and J is TRBJ2-1; tentatively, D is TRBD2 (5 bases). Trimming stripped 8 bases from V and 8 bases from J, with 22 bases between. Germline V CDR1 and CDR2: MNHEY, SMNVEV (reference sequence). CDR3 length: 15 residues. CDR3: CASQKEVVSSDEQFF. DNA of the CDR3: TGTGCCAGCCAAAAGGAGGTAGTTTCAAGCGATGAGCAGTTCTTC.

The V call is TRBV7-9, the J call TRBJ1-1; D gene uncertain. CDR1 and CDR2 from the germline V gene are SEHNR and FQNEAQ (reference sequence). CDR3 size: 12 residues. V was shortened by 1 base and J by 4 bases, with 4 bases between the two germline ends. Written as DNA, the CDR3 is TGTGCCAGCAGCTTAGTATCCACTGAAGCTTTCTTT. Translated: CASSLVSTEAFF.

This chain uses TRBV4-1 with TRBJ2-1, with 8 bases matching TRBD1. The CDR3 sequence is 12 residues long. In germline, CDR1 is MGHRA, CDR2 YSYEKL. Losses at the gene ends were 0 bases for V and 16 bases for J; bases not matched to a gene: 5. CDR3 sequence reads: CASSQEGRGLFF. CDR3 nucleotides: TGCGCCAGCAGCCAAGAGGGCAGGGGGCTATTCTTC.

The sample holds a few counts of this clonotype. This chain uses TRBV5-5 with TRBJ2-7, with 9 bases fitting TRBD1. With 3 bases clipped from V and 5 bases from J, the junction kept 9 bases outside the gene matches. Germline V CDR1 and CDR2: SGHKS, YYEKEE (reference sequence). The CDR3 is made up of 15 amino acids. The CDR3 DNA sequence: TGTGCCAGCAGCTCTACAGGGGGCGTATTGGACGAGCAGTACTTC. It is translated as CASSSTGGVLDEQYF.

The genes are TRBV7-6 and TRBJ2-5; 7 bases are a match to TRBD2. The CDR3 has 15 residues. V dropped 4 bases and J dropped 0; count of bases not matched to a gene: 5. Germline V gene sequence: CDR1 SGHVS, CDR2 FNYEAQ. The CDR3 reads CASSSLGGDQETQYF. The DNA for the CDR3 is TGTGCCAGCAGCTCCCTGGGGGGGGACCAAGAGACCCAGTACTTC.

This clonotype was seen at least ten times. The rearrangement joins TRBV20-1 to TRBJ2-3, with D tentatively TRBD2 (6 bases). The CDR3 extends over 15 amino acids. Germline loops: CDR1 DFQATT, CDR2 SNEGSKA (reference sequence). V lost 6 bases, J lost 0 bases, and 16 bases lay in between. CDR3 sequence (DNA): TGCAGTGCCCACGGGGGAGATACTAGCACAGATACGCAGTATTTT. Its translation is CSAHGGDTSTDTQYF.

The J gene is TRBJ2-1, the V gene TRBV6-2 or TRBV6-3; no clear D. CDR3 size: 13 residues. Trimming left V 2 bases short and J 4 bases short, with 6 bases between. The germline V gene encodes CDR1 MNHEY and CDR2 SVGEGT. This chain's CDR3 is CASSYGPYNEQFF. CDR3 in DNA: TGTGCCAGCAGTTACGGTCCATACAATGAGCAGTTCTTC.

V gene TRBV7-2 combines with J gene TRBJ2-7; TRBD2 matches 11 bases. With V trimmed by 3 bases and J by 5 bases, 3 bases remained unmatched. The CDR3 is 14 amino acids. The germline gives CDR1 SGHTA, CDR2 FQGNSA. CDR3 protein: CASSLGLADHEQYF. The CDR3 nucleotides read TGTGCCAGCAGCTTGGGACTAGCGGACCACGAGCAGTACTTC.

CDR3: CASRTGVATNTGELFF. CDR3 sequence (DNA): TGTGCCAGCAGAACGGGAGTGGCCACGAACACCGGGGAGCTGTTTTTT. The V and J genes are TRBV7-9 and TRBJ2-2; a weak D match, TRBD2 (6 bases). Trimming took off 6 bases at V and 0 bases at J, with 14 bases between the two ends. Germline CDR1 reads SEHNR; CDR2 reads FQNEAQ (reference sequence). The CDR3 loop spans 16 amino acids.

The chain employs TRBV6-5 and TRBJ2-7; 11 nucleotides agree with TRBD2. Trimming cost V 7 bases and J 0 bases; bases outside gene matches: 5. Germline V lookup: CDR1 MNHEY, CDR2 SVGAGI. The CDR3 covers 15 residues. The CDR3 loop reads CASTSGRYLSYEQYF. CDR3 in DNA: TGTGCCAGCACTAGCGGGAGGTACCTCTCCTACGAGCAGTACTTC.

This clonotype was detected many times. The chain combines TRBV5-4 with TRBJ2-3; no clear D. The CDR3 is 12 amino acids. Germline V gene sequence: CDR1 SGHNT, CDR2 YYREEE (reference sequence). Trimming shortened V by 0 bases and J by 4 bases, and 3 bases separated the two germline ends. The CDR3 DNA reads as TGTGCCAGCAGCTTGGACCCAGATACGCAGTATTTT. This encodes CASSLDPDTQYF.

This clonotype showed up just a few times. The V call is TRBV4-3, the J call TRBJ1-1; tentatively, D is TRBD1 (5 bases). Germline V CDR1 and CDR2: LGHNA, YSLEER. V lost 0 bases to trimming and J lost 11 bases, with 10 bases between them. CDR3 size: 12 residues. This CDR3 reads CASSQEGDLAFF. The CDR3 nucleotides are TGCGCCAGCAGCCAAGAGGGGGACTTGGCTTTCTTT.

This clonotype was counted many times. This chain joins TRBV7-2 and TRBJ2-2; D assignment may be TRBD1 or TRBD2 (5 bases each). Looked up from germline, CDR1 is SGHTA and CDR2 is FQGNSA. V was pared by 5 bases and J by 2 bases, with 12 bases between. This CDR3 contains 15 residues. CDR3 nucleotide sequence: TGTGCCAGCAGCAGGGGACCTTACAACACCGGGGAGCTGTTTTTT. It codes for CASSRGPYNTGELFF.

This clonotype was seen only a few times. J is TRBJ2-7 and V is TRBV2, with 7 nucleotides matching TRBD1. V lost 6 bases to trimming and J lost 4 bases; unmatched junction nucleotides: 12. This CDR3 has 15 residues. Looked up from germline, CDR1 is SNHLY and CDR2 is FYNNEI. Here the CDR3 DNA reads TGTGCCAGCAGCTCACACGGGGACAGTCGGTACGAGCAGTACTTC. This codes for CASSSHGDSRYEQYF.

This clonotype has just a few counts. The chain is built from TRBV20-1 and TRBJ2-7, with 9 nucleotides matching TRBD2. V was pared by 0 bases and J by 3 bases, with 12 bases of the junction left unmatched. The CDR3 is 17 amino acids. CDR1 is DFQATT, CDR2 SNEGSKA, per germline (reference sequence). CDR3 protein: CSARDNFRTSVRYEQYF. The CDR3 region has the DNA TGCAGTGCTAGAGATAATTTCCGGACTAGCGTACGCTACGAGCAGTACTTC.

This clonotype was recorded a few times. The chain is built from TRBV27 and TRBJ2-1; D might be TRBD1 or TRBD2, each matching 5 bases. The CDR3 runs 12 residues. The V end was cut by 10 bases, the J end by 9 bases, with 16 bases between. CDR1 and CDR2 (germline): MNHEY, SMNVEV (reference sequence). The CDR3, as DNA: TGTGCCACCAGGAGAGGGGCTATTGAGCAGTTCTTC. Its protein product is CATRRGAIEQFF.

V gene TRBV7-9 combines with J gene TRBJ1-2; maybe TRBD1 (6 bases). Trimming removed 3 bases from V and 2 bases from J, with 13 bases in between. The CDR3 sequence is 15 residues long. Germline values: CDR1 SEHNR, CDR2 FQNEAQ (reference sequence). The DNA of the CDR3 is TGTGCCAGCAGCTTGGATAACAGGGTGAACTATGGCTACACCTTC. This translates into CASSLDNRVNYGYTF.

This rearrangement joins TRBV12-3 or TRBV12-4 to TRBJ1-1; D is possibly TRBD1 (5 bases). The CDR3 spans 12 residues. Trimming left V 4 bases short and J 6 bases short, with 9 bases between. The CDR3 DNA sequence: TGTGCCAGCAGTTACAGGATCCCTGAAGCTTTCTTT. This translates into CASSYRIPEAFF.

In its sample, this clonotype was seen a few times. This chain joins TRBV4-3 and TRBJ2-5, with 8 bases identical to TRBD2. The CDR3 runs to 16 residues. V lost 2 bases and J lost 2; bases outside the gene matches: 7. CDR1 LGHNA and CDR2 YSLEER come from the germline V gene. The DNA for the CDR3 is TGCGCCAGCAGCCAACTAGCGGGTGGGTTACAAGAGACCCAGTACTTC. It encodes CASSQLAGGLQETQYF.